These T cell receptor beta chains were read from a single sample in a study of identical twins. TCRdb redid the calling of the 5' RACE reads with MiXCR, one entry per CDR3 protein. The sample records 450,000 to 650,000 distinct CDR3 sequences, roughly 9.9% being singletons. These data also featured in a second study, about yellow fever vaccine responses in identical twins.

The specimen sequenced was PBMCs. Receptors originate from a woman aged 18-30 years in good health. CDR3s include the opening cysteine and the closing phenylalanine or tryptophan. Each record gives: CDR3 protein, CDR3 DNA, D gene, V gene, clone size, J gene. D genes are given only for firm matches. Expanded clones are given a class, and other clones once, few, many or no size at all.

CASSEEGGRSQETQYF,TGTGCCAGCAGTGAAGAGGGCGGGAGATCACAAGAGACCCAGTACTTC,TRBD2,TRBV25-1,many,TRBJ2-5
CSARDGNQYSYEQYF,TGCAGTGCTAGAGATGGGAACCAATACTCCTACGAGCAGTACTTC,-,TRBV20-1,-,TRBJ2-7
CSATGQDGVTNEKLFF,TGCAGTGCAACCGGACAGGACGGGGTGACTAATGAAAAACTGTTTTTT,TRBD1,TRBV20-1,-,TRBJ1-4
CASSVSGARTDTQYF,TGTGCCAGCAGTGTTAGCGGGGCCCGCACAGATACGCAGTATTTT,TRBD2,TRBV12-3/TRBV12-4,few,TRBJ2-3
CSARDSSGNYGYTF,TGCAGTGCTAGAGATTCTAGTGGAAACTATGGCTACACCTTC,-,TRBV20-1,many,TRBJ1-2
CASSLGVSSYNEQFF,TGTGCCAGCAGCTTAGGGGTCAGCTCCTACAATGAGCAGTTCTTC,-,TRBV7-2,-,TRBJ2-1
CTSSQEGGEQYF,TGCACCAGCAGCCAAGAGGGAGGCGAGCAGTACTTC,-,TRBV4-3,-,TRBJ2-7
CASTAGESTDTQYF,TGTGCCAGCACCGCGGGCGAAAGCACAGATACGCAGTATTTT,-,TRBV5-4,-,TRBJ2-3
CASSFGASGAYEQYF,TGCGCCAGCAGCTTTGGAGCATCCGGGGCCTACGAGCAGTACTTC,-,TRBV5-1,few,TRBJ2-7
CASSQLSTKNTEAFF,TGCGCCAGCAGCCAACTATCGACAAAGAACACTGAAGCTTTCTTT,-,TRBV4-1,many,TRBJ1-1
CASSYLNTGELFF,TGTGCCAGCAGTTACCTGAACACCGGGGAGCTGTTTTTT,-,TRBV6-6,many,TRBJ2-2
CASSLLTLDTGELFF,TGCGCCAGCAGCTTGCTTACACTCGACACCGGGGAGCTGTTTTTT,-,TRBV5-1,many,TRBJ2-2
CASSPTSGGVRYEQYF,TGTGCCAGCTCACCCACCTCGGGGGGCGTTCGGTACGAGCAGTACTTC,-,TRBV18,-,TRBJ2-7
CASSFRQGGGYTF,TGTGCCAGCAGCTTTCGACAGGGCGGGGGCTACACCTTC,TRBD1,TRBV7-2,many,TRBJ1-2
CSGSGVTDTQYF,TGCAGCGGCTCCGGGGTCACAGATACGCAGTATTTT,-,TRBV29-1,-,TRBJ2-3
CASRLTWPLFEYF,TGTGCCAGCAGACTAACCTGGCCCCTCTTTGAGTACTTC,-,TRBV21-1,many,TRBJ2-4
CASSSRRDYETQYF,TGTGCCAGTAGTAGCCGCCGGGACTACGAGACCCAGTACTTC,TRBD2,TRBV19,-,TRBJ2-5
CSVVGIAYEQYF,TGCAGCGTTGTAGGGATCGCCTACGAGCAGTACTTC,-,TRBV29-1,-,TRBJ2-7
CASSVGPSLEAFF,TGTGCCAGCAGTGTGGGCCCCTCACTTGAAGCTTTCTTT,-,TRBV28,many,TRBJ1-1
CASSSTTGSLGETQYF,TGTGCCAGCAGCTCCACGACAGGGTCACTAGGAGAGACCCAGTACTTC,TRBD1,TRBV7-9,-,TRBJ2-5
CASSDLTSGSSYEQYF,TGTGCCAGCAGTGACTTGACTAGCGGGAGCTCCTACGAGCAGTACTTC,TRBD2,TRBV2,-,TRBJ2-7
CASQTPPSEMVNEQFF,TGTGCCAGCCAAACCCCTCCTAGCGAAATGGTCAATGAGCAGTTCTTC,-,TRBV5-4,many,TRBJ2-1
CASSPSDGGFTGELFF,TGCGCCAGCTCACCATCCGACGGAGGATTTACCGGGGAGCTGTTTTTT,-,TRBV4-3,many,TRBJ2-2
CASSPGTEYSGNTIYF,TGCGCCAGCAGCCCCGGGACAGAGTACTCTGGAAACACCATATATTTT,TRBD1,TRBV5-1,few,TRBJ1-3
CASSPPGQSTDTQYF,TGTGCCAGCAGCCCTCCGGGACAGAGCACAGATACGCAGTATTTT,TRBD1,TRBV5-6,many,TRBJ2-3
CSVEDRGEAFF,TGCAGCGTGGAAGACAGGGGTGAAGCTTTCTTT,TRBD1,TRBV29-1,few,TRBJ1-1
CSARGLAVSKVLDTGELFF,TGCAGCGCCCGGGGACTAGCGGTCAGCAAGGTTTTGGACACCGGGGAGCTGTTTTTT,TRBD2,TRBV29-1,few,TRBJ2-2
CASSPAFRNEQYF,TGTGCCAGCAGTCCAGCTTTCCGGAACGAGCAGTACTTC,-,TRBV27,few,TRBJ2-7
CASSTRSTGSVNEQFF,TGTGCCAGCAGCACCAGATCGACAGGTTCCGTAAATGAGCAGTTCTTC,-,TRBV7-8,many,TRBJ2-1
CSARDLGTLTDTQYF,TGCAGTGCTAGAGATTTGGGAACCCTAACAGATACGCAGTATTTT,-,TRBV20-1,-,TRBJ2-3
CSARLSNRDYEQYF,TGCAGTGCTAGACTCTCTAACAGGGACTACGAGCAGTACTTC,-,TRBV20-1,few,TRBJ2-7
CASSVAGGGRDGYTF,TGTGCCAGCAGCGTAGCCGGGGGGGGCCGAGATGGCTACACCTTC,-,TRBV9,-,TRBJ1-2
CASSQDGALAKNIQYF,TGCGCCAGCAGCCAAGATGGAGCACTAGCCAAAAACATTCAGTACTTC,-,TRBV4-3,many,TRBJ2-4
CASSRKGTGGGSPLHF,TGTGCCAGCAGTCGCAAAGGGACAGGCGGCGGGTCACCCCTCCACTTT,TRBD1,TRBV12-3/TRBV12-4,many,TRBJ1-6
CAWSQGTASNQPQHF,TGTGCCTGGAGTCAGGGGACGGCGAGCAATCAGCCCCAGCATTTT,-,TRBV30,-,TRBJ1-5
CASSASGTNQPQHF,TGTGCCAGCAGCGCGTCCGGGACAAATCAGCCCCAGCATTTT,-,TRBV11-2,-,TRBJ1-5